The next 9 T cell receptor beta chains were all read from a single sample in a study of cytomegalovirus exposure and HLA in healthy donors. The PCR employed 60 Vbeta primers together with 13 Jbeta primers. Profiling relied on immunoSEQ multiplex PCR, and the TCRdb table lists in-frame clones only, not all of them. The table lists under 130,000 clones, with about 0.59% in the top ten. Input material: PBMCs. The receptor source for this set is a man aged 45-60 years in good health and CMV-seronegative.

This CDR3 is CASRATGGLRQYF. Here the CDR3 DNA reads TGTGCCAGCAGGGCGACAGGGGGCCTCCGGCAGTACTTC. The chain couples TRBV6-6 to TRBJ2-7; 10 nucleotides align to TRBD1. Unmatched junction bases numbered 8, after V lost 6 bases and J lost 9 bases. The CDR3 has 13 amino acids. Per the germline V gene, CDR1 is MNHNY and CDR2 is SVGAGI (reference sequence).

The V gene is TRBV5-1, the J gene TRBJ2-2; 8 bases are a match to TRBD1. Germline-derived CDR1 and CDR2 are SGHRS and YFSETQ. This CDR3 has 15 residues. Trimming at V came to 4 bases and at J to 3 bases, leaving 5 bases not matched to a gene. The CDR3 reads CASSPGQGYTGELFF. In DNA form, the CDR3 reads TGCGCCAGCAGCCCCGGACAGGGCTACACCGGGGAGCTGTTTTTT.

The chain recombines TRBV5-1 with TRBJ1-2, with 9 positions matching TRBD1. The CDR3 totals 15 residues. Trimming took 4 bases from V and 8 from J; bases not matched to a gene: 12. Germline CDR1 SGHRS, CDR2 YFSETQ. In DNA form, the CDR3 reads TGCGCCAGCAGCCCCGGACAGGGGCAATATGGGGGCTACACCTTC. Encoded protein: CASSPGQGQYGGYTF.

The rearrangement links TRBV4-2 to TRBJ2-7, with 12 bases identical to TRBD2. V lost 4 bases, J lost 2 bases, and 3 bases stayed unmatched. This CDR3 spans 15 amino acids. Germline V gives CDR1 LGHNA, CDR2 YNFKEQ. The CDR3 DNA follows: TGTGCCAGCAGCCCCGGACTAGCGGGAACCTACGAGCAGTACTTC. This translates into CASSPGLAGTYEQYF.

The chain carries TRBV25-1 and TRBJ1-1, with D unclear. The V end lost 0 bases, the J end lost 2 bases, and 4 bases lay between the germline ends. Germline-derived CDR1 and CDR2 are MGHDK and SYGVNS. The CDR3 covers 13 residues. CDR3 nucleotides: TGTGCCAGCAGTGAATATAGAAACACTGAAGCTTTCTTT. It codes for CASSEYRNTEAFF.

V gene TRBV9 combines with J gene TRBJ1-4, with a weak D call TRBD1 (5 bases). CDR3 length: 14 amino acids. Trimming shortened V by 4 bases and J by 10 bases, and 17 bases separated the two germline ends. CDR1 is SGDLS and CDR2 is YYNGEE in the germline V gene. CDR3 nucleotide sequence: TGTGCCAGCAGCACGACCAGGGAGGGAGGAAAACTGTTTTTT. Amino acid sequence: CASSTTREGGKLFF.

The chain uses TRBV9 and TRBJ2-5, with TRBD2 identical over 8 bases. With V trimmed by 0 bases and J by 9 bases, 10 bases remained unmatched. Germline V gives CDR1 SGDLS, CDR2 YYNGEE. This CDR3 has 15 residues. Here the CDR3 reads CASSVAGGPVGAQYF. The CDR3 DNA is TGTGCCAGCAGCGTAGCGGGGGGGCCGGTCGGGGCCCAGTACTTC.

The chain joins TRBV30 to TRBJ1-1, with D possibly TRBD1 on 6 matching bases. V was shortened by 2 bases and J by 1 base, with 11 bases between the two germline ends. Germline lookup yields CDR1 GTSNPN and CDR2 SVGIG (reference sequence). The CDR3 has 14 amino acids. CDR3 region: CAWSITGTNTEAFF. The CDR3 DNA follows: TGTGCCTGGAGTATCACAGGGACGAACACTGAAGCTTTCTTT. The full variable domain, in which reference TRBV30 and TRBJ1-1 provide the parts outside the CDR3, is SQTIHQWPATLVQPVGSPLSLECTVEGTSNPNLYWYRQAAGRGLQLLFYSVGIGQISSEVPQNLSASRPQDRQFILSSKKLLLSDSGFYLCAWSITGTNTEAFFGQGTRLTVV.

The V and J genes are TRBV2 and TRBJ1-1, with 12 bases identical to TRBD1. Germline CDR1 reads SNHLY; CDR2 reads FYNNEI. Germline trimming cut 4 bases from V and 8 bases from J; bases unmatched to any gene: 5. The CDR3 spans 14 residues. CDR3 DNA: TGTGCCAGCAGTGCGGGGACAGGGGGCGCCGAAGCTTTCTTT. It is translated as CASSAGTGGAEAFF. The full variable domain, completed using reference TRBV2 and TRBJ1-1, is EPEVTQTPSHQVTQMGQEVILRCVPISNHLYFYWYRQILGQKVEFLVSFYNNEISEKSEIFDDQFSVERPDGSNFTLKIRSTKLEDSAMYFCASSAGTGGAEAFFGQGTRLTVV.